This entry lists 20 T cell receptor beta chains sequenced from one sample in a study of cytomegalovirus exposure and HLA in healthy donors. PCR employed 60 Vbeta and 13 Jbeta primers. TCRdb's copy holds only in-frame clones and misses some; the assay was immunoSEQ multiplex PCR. The table records approximately 170,000 clones, roughly four fifths of them present only once. The material sequenced was PBMCs. The receptors derive from a man between 50 and 59 years old in good health and CMV-seropositive.

The CDR3 sequence: CASSPGQKSNQPQHF. The CDR3 DNA follows: TGTGCCAGCAGCCCGGGACAGAAGAGCAATCAGCCCCAGCATTTT. The chain is built from TRBV5-6 and TRBJ1-5, with 7 bases that match TRBD1. J was trimmed by 1 base and V by 4 bases; bases with no gene match: 5. Germline CDR1 SGHDT, CDR2 YYEEEE. The CDR3 runs 15 residues.

This rearrangement joins TRBV7-9 to TRBJ1-4, with TRBD1 matching over 9 bases. The trim removed 6 bases at V and 8 bases at J, leaving 10 bases unmatched. CDR3 size: 15 residues. Germline CDR1 reads SEHNR; CDR2 reads FQNEAQ (reference sequence). In DNA form, the CDR3 reads TGTGCCAGCAGACATAGGGACAGGGAAGAAGAAAAACTGTTTTTT. This translates into CASRHRDREEEKLFF.

The V gene is TRBV6-1, the J gene TRBJ2-3; 14 nucleotides align to TRBD2. The CDR3 has 15 amino acids. Germline CDR1 and CDR2: MNHNS and SASEGT. Trimming cost V 6 bases and J 4 bases; bases outside gene matches: 3. DNA for the CDR3: TGTGCCAGCAGGGGACTAGCGGGAGCCCCAGATACGCAGTATTTT. Translated: CASRGLAGAPDTQYF.

This chain connects TRBV28 to TRBJ1-5; 8 nucleotides align to TRBD1. V trimming: 2 bases; J trimming: 4 bases; junction bases outside the gene matches: 1. This CDR3 has 14 residues. Germline CDR1 and CDR2: MDHEN and SYDVKM. The DNA for the CDR3 is TGTGCCAGCAGTTTAACAGGGGGGAATCAGCCCCAGCATTTT. This translates into CASSLTGGNQPQHF.

The chain carries TRBV30 and TRBJ1-1; D is uncertain. The CDR3 sequence is 11 residues long. V was cut by 7 bases and J by 0 bases, with 6 bases left in between. Germline values: CDR1 GTSNPN, CDR2 SVGIG (reference sequence). CDR3 protein: CASRLNTEAFF. DNA for the CDR3: TGTGCCTCCAGGCTGAACACTGAAGCTTTCTTT.

This clone was recorded only once. The chain links TRBV6-5 to TRBJ2-5, with TRBD2 matching over 7 bases. V lost 5 bases and J lost 5; bases outside the gene matches: 11. Germline CDR1 is MNHEY and CDR2 is SVGAGI. The CDR3 contains 15 residues. CDR3 bases: TGTGCCAGCAGTGCCATGGGGGAGGGTGCGGAGACCCAGTACTTC. This gives the protein CASSAMGEGAETQYF.

The genes are TRBV18 and TRBJ2-7, with 7 bases that match TRBD2. V dropped 3 bases and J dropped 2; count of bases not matched to a gene: 4. The V gene's germline CDR1 is KGHSH and CDR2 LQKENI. The CDR3 has 14 amino acids. The CDR3 DNA is TGTGCCAGCTCACCTGGGGGGGTGCCCTACGAGCAGTACTTC. As protein: CASSPGGVPYEQYF.

The gene calls are TRBV7-9 and TRBJ1-5; no reliable D call. The CDR3 totals 15 residues. Germline-derived CDR1 and CDR2 are SEHNR and FQNEAQ (reference sequence). V lost 1 base and J lost 7, with 14 bases in between. CDR3 nucleotide sequence: TGTGCCAGCAGCTTAGTAGAGGGTGCCAGCCAGCCCCAGCATTTT. It yields the protein CASSLVEGASQPQHF.

The sample holds a few counts of this clone. V usage is TRBV28 and J usage is TRBJ1-1; 11 positions agree with TRBD1. The V gene end was trimmed by 4 bases and the J gene end by 5 bases; junction bases not matched to a gene: 6. Germline CDR1 reads MDHEN; CDR2 reads SYDVKM. The CDR3 is 15 residues long. The CDR3 DNA reads as TGTGCCAGCAGTTCTCCCGGGACAGGGGGTACTGAAGCTTTCTTT. It specifies CASSSPGTGGTEAFF. Filled out from reference TRBV28 and TRBJ1-1, the complete variable domain reads DVKVTQSSRYLVKRTGEKVFLECVQDMDHENMFWYRQDPGLGLRLIYFSYDVKMKEKGDIPEGYSVSREKKERFSLILESASTNQTSMYLCASSSPGTGGTEAFFGQGTRLTVV.

This clone was counted only a few times. Other DNA sequences in this sample translate to the same CDR3. The V gene is TRBV5-6, the J gene TRBJ2-7; the match to TRBD1 covers 8 bases. Germline assignment: CDR1 SGHDT and CDR2 YYEEEE. V gave up 0 bases and J gave up 4 bases; unmatched junction bases: 6. The CDR3 sequence is 15 residues long. CDR3 sequence reads: CASSLGQGAFYEQYF. The CDR3 coding sequence is TGTGCCAGCAGCTTGGGGCAGGGGGCTTTTTACGAGCAGTACTTC.

This sequence joins TRBV19 and TRBJ1-5; D is undetermined. Trimming removed 4 bases from V and 7 bases from J, with 11 bases in between. CDR3 length: 13 amino acids. Germline CDR1 reads LNHDA; CDR2 reads SQIVND (reference sequence). The CDR3 region is CASSKEGGQPQHF. CDR3 DNA sequence: TGTGCCAGTAGTAAGGAGGGTGGGCAGCCCCAGCATTTT.

The chain carries TRBV6-7 and TRBJ1-5, with D possibly TRBD1 on 5 matching bases. TRBV6-7 is an ORF, with its function uncertain. The CDR3 runs to 15 residues. V gave up 5 bases and J gave up 3 bases, with 14 bases separating them. As DNA, the CDR3 is TGTGCCAGCAGTACTCGGGACTGGGACAATCAGCCCCAGCATTTT. This encodes CASSTRDWDNQPQHF.

About this clone: The junction departs from the called germline gene at one end, perhaps through a read error. The chain combines TRBV11-2 with TRBJ2-7; perhaps TRBD2 as D (7 bases). Germline CDR1 reads SGHAT; CDR2 reads FQNNGV. The CDR3 consists of 15 residues. The CDR3 region is CVSSGVGGPSYEQYF. As DNA, the CDR3 is TGTGTCAGCAGTGGGGTCGGGGGGCCCTCCTACGAGCAGTACTTC.

This chain joins TRBV27 and TRBJ1-6; D unclear. Looked up from germline, CDR1 is MNHEY and CDR2 is SMNVEV (reference sequence). Trimming removed 2 bases at V and 7 bases at J, with 6 bases between. The CDR3 has 13 residues. DNA for the CDR3: TGTGCCAGCAGTTTAATCATGAATTCACCCCTCCACTTT. Its protein is CASSLIMNSPLHF.

The chain has TRBV19 and TRBJ1-1; perhaps TRBD1 as D (5 bases). Germline values: CDR1 LNHDA, CDR2 SQIVND (reference sequence). The CDR3 runs to 12 residues. The V end was cut by 5 bases, the J end by 8 bases, with 12 bases between. CDR3 nucleotide sequence: TGTGCCAGTAGTCTACCTACAGGAGAAGCTTTCTTT. It encodes CASSLPTGEAFF.

This chain joins TRBV7-8 and TRBJ2-1; no clear D. V shed 5 bases and J shed 5 bases, with 16 bases lying between them. The CDR3 is 15 residues long. CDR1 and CDR2 (germline): SGHVS, FQNEAQ. The CDR3 loop is CASSPLVRGHNEQFF. CDR3 DNA sequence: TGTGCCAGCAGCCCGCTCGTGCGAGGCCACAATGAGCAGTTCTTC.

V and J are TRBV7-9 and TRBJ2-4, with D tentatively TRBD1 (6 bases). V was cut by 0 bases and J by 1 base, with 7 bases left in between. This CDR3 has 15 amino acids. The germline gives CDR1 SEHNR, CDR2 FQNEAQ (reference sequence). In DNA form, the CDR3 reads TGTGCCAGCAGCTTAGCAACAGGGGCCAAAAACATTCAGTACTTC. This encodes CASSLATGAKNIQYF.

The chain employs TRBV7-9 and TRBJ2-1; the match to TRBD2 covers 7 bases. CDR3 size: 15 residues. CDR1 is SEHNR and CDR2 is FQNEAQ in the germline V gene (reference sequence). With 3 bases clipped from V and 4 bases from J, the junction kept 6 bases outside the gene matches. The CDR3 here is CASSFSGRPYNEQFF. DNA of the CDR3: TGTGCCAGCAGCTTTAGCGGGCGTCCGTACAATGAGCAGTTCTTC.

In this sample, this clone turned up once. The chain carries TRBV6-1 and TRBJ1-5; TRBD1 might be the D (5 bases). Trimming pared 2 bases from V and 1 base from J, leaving 12 bases between. This CDR3 contains 16 residues. Germline CDR1 MNHNS, CDR2 SASEGT. The CDR3 sequence is CASSEWSQGSNQPQHF. CDR3 coding DNA: TGTGCCAGCAGTGAATGGAGCCAGGGCAGCAATCAGCCCCAGCATTTT.

The J gene is TRBJ2-1, the V gene TRBV2; TRBD2 matches 7 bases. The germline gives CDR1 SNHLY, CDR2 FYNNEI. With V trimmed by 4 bases and J by 0 bases, 18 bases remained unmatched. The CDR3 contains 20 residues. This chain's CDR3 is CASSGWRRSSGESSYNEQFF. The CDR3, as DNA: TGTGCCAGCAGTGGCTGGAGGCGGTCTAGCGGTGAGAGCTCCTACAATGAGCAGTTCTTC.